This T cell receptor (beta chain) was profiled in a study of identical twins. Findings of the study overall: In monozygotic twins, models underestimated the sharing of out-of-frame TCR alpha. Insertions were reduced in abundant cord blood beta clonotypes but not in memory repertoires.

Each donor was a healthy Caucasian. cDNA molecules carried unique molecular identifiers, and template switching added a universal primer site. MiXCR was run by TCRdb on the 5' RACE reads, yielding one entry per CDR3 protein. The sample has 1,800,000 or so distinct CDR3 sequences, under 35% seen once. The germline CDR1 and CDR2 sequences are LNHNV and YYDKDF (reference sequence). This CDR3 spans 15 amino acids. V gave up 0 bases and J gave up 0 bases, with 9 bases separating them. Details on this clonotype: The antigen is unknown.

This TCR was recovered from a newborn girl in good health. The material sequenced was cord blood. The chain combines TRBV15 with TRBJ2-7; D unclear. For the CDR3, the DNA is TGTGCCACCAGCAGAGATCTACTAAACTCCTACGAGCAGTACTTC. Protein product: CATSRDLLNSYEQYF.